This T cell receptor (beta chain) is drawn from a study of metastatic and nonmetastatic thyroid tumors. Every patient underwent thyroid surgery untreated. TCRdb ran MiXCR on the PCR reads. The table shows tens of thousands of clones, with 12% occurring only once. From germline, CDR1 is MDHEN and CDR2 SYDVKM. The CDR3 extends over 15 amino acids. V gave up 4 bases and J gave up 0 bases; unmatched junction bases: 4. This clone was seen repeatedly, ten times or more. A much larger clone differs from this one at a single base, so this may be a read error. The gene calls are TRBV28 and TRBJ1-1, with TRBD1 matching 8 bases. The sequence was collected from a male donor with papillary thyroid cancer or a benign thyroid nodule (not recorded which). Some clones in this sample may be carry-over from other donors' samples. Sequenced input: blood. CDR3 nucleotides: TGTGCCAGCAGTTGTCCGGGACAGGTGAACACTGAAGCTTTCTTT. Translation gives CASSCPGQVNTEAFF.